This TCR beta chain was identified during a study of CD8+CD57+ T cells in acquired aplastic anemia. As for the study in general: The study obtained an average of roughly 3 ug of DNA from sorted CD4+ and CD8+ cells. Study-level points and caveats: Sharing between patients and controls was observed for twenty-nine CD8+ CDR3 sequences.

The TCR beta profiling, which covered VDJ combination and CDR3 sequence, was carried out using genomic DNA as the template. MiXCR, run by TCRdb on the reads, gives a single entry per CDR3 protein. Of around 170,000 distinct CDR3 sequences listed, around 60% are singletons. This CDR3 is built from 14 residues. J was trimmed by 1 base and V by 5 bases; bases with no gene match: 4. Germline V lookup: CDR1 LNHNV, CDR2 YYDKDF (reference sequence). This clonotype was detected many times. Its antigen remains unidentified. This chain joins TRBV15 and TRBJ2-5; 7 positions agree with TRBD1. The source is a human donor in good health. Sequences were obtained from sorted CD4+, CD8+, or CD8+CD57+ T cells (not recorded which) from PBMCs. In DNA form, the CDR3 reads TGTGCCACCAGCGTCCGGGACAGCCAAGAGACCCAGTACTTC. This sequence encodes CATSVRDSQETQYF. The complete variable domain, with remaining parts taken from reference TRBV15 and TRBJ2-5, reads DAMVIQNPRYQVTQFGKPVTLSCSQTLNHNVMYWYQQKSSQAPKLLFHYYDKDFNNEADTPDNFQSRRPNTSFCFLDIRSPGLGDTAMYLCATSVRDSQETQYFGPGTRLLVL.